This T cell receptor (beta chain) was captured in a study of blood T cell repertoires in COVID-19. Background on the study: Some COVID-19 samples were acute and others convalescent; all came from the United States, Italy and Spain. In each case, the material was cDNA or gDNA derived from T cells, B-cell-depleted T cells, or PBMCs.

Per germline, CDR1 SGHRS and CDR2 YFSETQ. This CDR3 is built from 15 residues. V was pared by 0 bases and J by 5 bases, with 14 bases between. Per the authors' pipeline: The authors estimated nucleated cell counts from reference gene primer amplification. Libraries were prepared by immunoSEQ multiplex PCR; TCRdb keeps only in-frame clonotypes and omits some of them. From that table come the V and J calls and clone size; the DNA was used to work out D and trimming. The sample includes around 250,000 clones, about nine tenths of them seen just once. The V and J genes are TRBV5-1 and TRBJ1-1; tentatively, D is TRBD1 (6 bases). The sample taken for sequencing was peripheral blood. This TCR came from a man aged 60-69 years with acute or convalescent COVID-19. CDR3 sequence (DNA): TGCGCCAGCAGCTTGGATTGGGGGCTGGGTACTGAAGCTTTCTTT. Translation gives CASSLDWGLGTEAFF.